This TCR beta chain appears in the sequencing data of a study of blood T cell repertoires in COVID-19 (TCRdb year 2020). Background for the entire study: The collaborator samples originated in the United States, Italy and Spain and spanned the acute and convalescent phases of COVID-19. Samples came from the ongoing ImmuneRACE study (first 160 participants) plus 1,254 subjects from 6 global collaborators. The repertoires were made available in a free public database intended to serve as a resource for research on the immune response to SARS-CoV-2. Nearly every sample came with metadata listing a de-identified subject ID, COVID-19 status, age in years and sex. Where HLA class I and class II types were available, the types were taken from metadata supplied by the sample provider, not from assay-based typing. Deeply sampled blood TCRbeta repertoires from subjects exposed to, actively infected with, or recovered from COVID-19 were included in the dataset. The prospective study material was composed of cDNA or gDNA derived from T cells, B-cell-depleted T cells, or PBMCs. Broader findings and caveats from the paper: The amount of clinical and demographic metadata varied by source and participant and was provided uncurated.

TCRbeta CDR3 regions were amplified from genomic DNA by means of the immunoSEQ Assay, a bias-controlled multiplex PCR. The original pipeline was this. Within the assay, amplification of reference gene primers was used to estimate how many nucleated cells each sample contained. Sequence reads were collapsed and filtered to measure the absolute abundance of every unique TCRbeta CDR3 rearrangement. For each sample, productive Simpson clonality was calculated as the square root of Simpson's diversity index across productive rearrangements. TCRdb took this table from immuneACCESS and kept in-frame rearrangements with V and J called. Such tables lack part of the clones; where checked against another copy, unresolved V genes explain under half of the gap, and the rest is unexplained. V and J calls and clone size are as listed in that table; D and trimming were resolved from the DNA. Counted in this sample were about 250,000 clones; 70% to 90% of them appeared once. The ten largest account for around 3% of the sample.

This clone was seen only once. Its specific antigen is unknown. The record has no base qualities; no much larger clone is one base away. The CDR3 numbers 13 residues from cysteine through phenylalanine. Left in the record is the CDR3 DNA by itself, 39 bases read in frame from the first base. The trim is 6 bases for V and 3 bases for J, with a gap of 11 bases between the germline ends. Each collaborating institution followed its own protocols to collect whole blood in K2EDTA tubes. For TCRbeta analysis, collaborators shipped samples as frozen whole blood, isolated PBMCs, or DNA extracted from either of those sample types.

This receptor was taken from a woman in her thirties with active or convalescent COVID-19. The chain uses TRBV12-3 or TRBV12-4 and TRBJ1-2; no confident D gene assignment can be made. Sequences were obtained from peripheral blood. The CDR3 in this case is CASSLEEYYGYTF. The bases read TGTGCCAGCAGCCTAGAAGAATACTATGGCTACACCTTC.